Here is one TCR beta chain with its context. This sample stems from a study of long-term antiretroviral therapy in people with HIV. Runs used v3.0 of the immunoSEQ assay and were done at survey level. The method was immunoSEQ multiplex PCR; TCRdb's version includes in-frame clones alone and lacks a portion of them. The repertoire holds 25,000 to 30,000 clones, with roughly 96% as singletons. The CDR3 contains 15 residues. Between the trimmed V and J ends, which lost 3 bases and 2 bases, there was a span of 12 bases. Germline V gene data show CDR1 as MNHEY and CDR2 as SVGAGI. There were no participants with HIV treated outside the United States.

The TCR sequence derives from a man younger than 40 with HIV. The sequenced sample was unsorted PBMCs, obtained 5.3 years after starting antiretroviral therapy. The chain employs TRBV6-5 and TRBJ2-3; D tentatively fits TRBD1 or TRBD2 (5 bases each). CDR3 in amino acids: CASSYWNGATDTQYF. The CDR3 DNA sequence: TGTGCCAGCAGTTATTGGAACGGGGCCACAGATACGCAGTATTTT.